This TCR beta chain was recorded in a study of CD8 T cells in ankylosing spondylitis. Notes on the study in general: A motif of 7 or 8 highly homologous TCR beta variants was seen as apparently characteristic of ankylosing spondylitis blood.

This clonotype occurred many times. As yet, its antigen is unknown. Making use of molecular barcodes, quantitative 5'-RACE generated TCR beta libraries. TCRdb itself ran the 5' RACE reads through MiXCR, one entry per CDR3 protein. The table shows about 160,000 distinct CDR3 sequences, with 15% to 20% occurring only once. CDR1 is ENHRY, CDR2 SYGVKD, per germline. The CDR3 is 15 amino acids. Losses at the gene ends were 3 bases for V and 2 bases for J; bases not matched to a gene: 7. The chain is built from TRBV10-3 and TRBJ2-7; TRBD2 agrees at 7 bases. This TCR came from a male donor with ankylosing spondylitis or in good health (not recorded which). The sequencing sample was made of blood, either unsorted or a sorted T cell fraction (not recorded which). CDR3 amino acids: CAISDGGSPPYEQYF. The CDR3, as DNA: TGTGCCATCAGTGACGGCGGGAGTCCTCCCTACGAGCAGTACTTC.